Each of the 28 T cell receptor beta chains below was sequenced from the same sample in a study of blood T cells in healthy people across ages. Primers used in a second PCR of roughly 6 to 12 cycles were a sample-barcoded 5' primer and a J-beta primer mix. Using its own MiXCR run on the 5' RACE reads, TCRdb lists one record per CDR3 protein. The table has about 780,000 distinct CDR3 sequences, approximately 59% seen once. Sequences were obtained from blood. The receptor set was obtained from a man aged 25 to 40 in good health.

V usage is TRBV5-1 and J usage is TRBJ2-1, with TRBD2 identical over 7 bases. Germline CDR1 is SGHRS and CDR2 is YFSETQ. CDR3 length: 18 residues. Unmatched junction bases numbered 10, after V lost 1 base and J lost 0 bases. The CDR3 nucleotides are TGCGCCAGCAGCTTGTTGGCTAGCGGACCCGGCTCCTACAATGAGCAGTTCTTC. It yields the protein CASSLLASGPGSYNEQFF.

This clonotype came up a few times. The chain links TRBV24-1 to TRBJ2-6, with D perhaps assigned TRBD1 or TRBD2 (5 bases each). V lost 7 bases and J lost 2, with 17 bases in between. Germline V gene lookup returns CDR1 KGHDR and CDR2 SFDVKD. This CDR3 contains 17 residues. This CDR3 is CATRRDLSCTGANVLTF. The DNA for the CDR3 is TGTGCCACCAGACGGGACCTTTCATGTACTGGGGCCAACGTCCTGACTTTC.

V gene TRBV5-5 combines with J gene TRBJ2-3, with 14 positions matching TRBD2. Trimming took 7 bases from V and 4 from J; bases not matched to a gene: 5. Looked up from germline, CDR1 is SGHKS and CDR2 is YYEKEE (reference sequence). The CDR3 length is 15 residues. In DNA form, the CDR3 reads TGTGCCAGCGGCTGGACTAGCGGGGGGTCAGATACGCAGTATTTT. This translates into CASGWTSGGSDTQYF.

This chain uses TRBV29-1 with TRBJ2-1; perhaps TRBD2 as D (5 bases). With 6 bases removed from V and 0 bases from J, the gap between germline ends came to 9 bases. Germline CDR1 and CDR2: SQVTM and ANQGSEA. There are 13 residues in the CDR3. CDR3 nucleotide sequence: TGCAGCGTCCTTCGGGACTCCTACAATGAGCAGTTCTTC. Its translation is CSVLRDSYNEQFF.

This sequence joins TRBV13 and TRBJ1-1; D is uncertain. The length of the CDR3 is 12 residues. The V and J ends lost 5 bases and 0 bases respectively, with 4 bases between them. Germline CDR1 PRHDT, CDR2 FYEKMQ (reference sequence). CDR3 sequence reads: CASSNVNTEAFF. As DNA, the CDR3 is TGTGCCAGCAGCAACGTGAACACTGAAGCTTTCTTT.

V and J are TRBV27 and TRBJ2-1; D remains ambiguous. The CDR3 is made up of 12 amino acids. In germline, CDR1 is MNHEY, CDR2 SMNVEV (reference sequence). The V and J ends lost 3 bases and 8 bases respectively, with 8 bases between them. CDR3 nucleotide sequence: TGTGCCAGCAGTTTTGGGGTAGATGAGCAGTTCTTC. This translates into CASSFGVDEQFF.

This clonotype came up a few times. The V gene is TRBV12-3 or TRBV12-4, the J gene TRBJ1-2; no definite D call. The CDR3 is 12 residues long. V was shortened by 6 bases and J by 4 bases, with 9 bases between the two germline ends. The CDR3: CASRSSSYGYTF. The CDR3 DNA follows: TGTGCCAGCAGATCCTCCAGCTATGGCTACACCTTC.

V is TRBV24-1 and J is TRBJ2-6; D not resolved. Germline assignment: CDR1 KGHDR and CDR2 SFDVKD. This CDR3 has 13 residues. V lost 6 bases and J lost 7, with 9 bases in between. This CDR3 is CATSRADANVLTF. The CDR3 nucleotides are TGTGCCACCAGTCGGGCCGATGCCAACGTCCTGACTTTC.

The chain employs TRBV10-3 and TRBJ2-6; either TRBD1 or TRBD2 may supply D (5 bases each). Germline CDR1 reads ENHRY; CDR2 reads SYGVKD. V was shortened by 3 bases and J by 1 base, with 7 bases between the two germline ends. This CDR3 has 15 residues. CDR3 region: CAISEWGSGANVLTF. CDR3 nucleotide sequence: TGTGCCATCAGTGAATGGGGGTCTGGGGCCAACGTCCTGACTTTC.

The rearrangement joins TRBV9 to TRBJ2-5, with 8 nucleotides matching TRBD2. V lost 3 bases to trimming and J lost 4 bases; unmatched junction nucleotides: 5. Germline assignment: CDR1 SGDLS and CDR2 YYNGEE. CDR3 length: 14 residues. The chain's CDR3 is CASSGPGGPETQYF. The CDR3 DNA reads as TGTGCCAGCAGCGGACCGGGGGGGCCAGAGACCCAGTACTTC.

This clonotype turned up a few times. The CDR3 protein is CASSYSPSGARTDTQYF. CDR3 DNA: TGTGCCAGCAGTTACTCCCCGTCGGGGGCCCGCACAGATACGCAGTATTTT. The chain is built from TRBV6-5 and TRBJ2-3; either TRBD1 or TRBD2 may fit D (6 bases each). Germline CDR1 reads MNHEY; CDR2 reads SVGAGI. The V gene lost 0 bases and the J gene lost 1 base, with 14 bases spanning the gap. The CDR3 has 17 residues.

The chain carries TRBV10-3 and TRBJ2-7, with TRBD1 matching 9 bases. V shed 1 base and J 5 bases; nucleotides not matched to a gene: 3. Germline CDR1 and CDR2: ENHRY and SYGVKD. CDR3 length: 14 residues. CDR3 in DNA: TGTGCCATCAGTGAGTGGACAGGGGTGGACGAGCAGTACTTC. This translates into CAISEWTGVDEQYF.

The CDR3 DNA follows: TGTGCCACGAGGACAGGGTTCCTTTGGAGCACAGATACGCAGTATTTT. Translating gives CATRTGFLWSTDTQYF. V usage is TRBV7-3 and J usage is TRBJ2-3; 8 bases match TRBD1. The CDR3 sequence is 16 residues long. From germline, CDR1 is SGHTA and CDR2 FQGTGA. J lost 0 bases, V lost 10 bases, and 12 bases had no gene match.

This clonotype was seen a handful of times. CDR3 nucleotides: TGCGCCAGCAGCCAAGAAGCATCTTCTGACGGGGCTGATCAGCAGTACTTC. Translating gives CASSQEASSDGADQQYF. The chain has TRBV4-1 and TRBJ2-7; D could derive from TRBD1 or TRBD2 (5 bases each). The CDR3 covers 17 residues. The germline gives CDR1 MGHRA, CDR2 YSYEKL. The germline V and J ends were trimmed by 0 bases and 8 bases, with 23 bases remaining between them.

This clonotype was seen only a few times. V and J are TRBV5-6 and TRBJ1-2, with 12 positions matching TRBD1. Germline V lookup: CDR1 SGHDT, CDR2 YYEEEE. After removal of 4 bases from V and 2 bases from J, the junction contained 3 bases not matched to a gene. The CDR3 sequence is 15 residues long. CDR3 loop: CASSPGTGGNYGYTF. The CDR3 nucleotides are TGTGCCAGCAGCCCCGGGACAGGGGGCAACTATGGCTACACCTTC. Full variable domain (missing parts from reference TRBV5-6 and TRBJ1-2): DAGVTQSPTHLIKTRGQQVTLRCSPKSGHDTVSWYQQALGQGPQFIFQYYEEEERQRGNFPDRFSGHQFPNYSSELNVNALLLGDSALYLCASSPGTGGNYGYTFGSGTRLTVV.

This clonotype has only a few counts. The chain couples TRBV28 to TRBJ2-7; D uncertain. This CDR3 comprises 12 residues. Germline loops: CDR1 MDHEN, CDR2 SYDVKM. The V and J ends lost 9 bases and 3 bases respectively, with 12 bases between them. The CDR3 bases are TGTGCCAGTTTGGGCATTCACTACGAGCAGTACTTC. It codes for CASLGIHYEQYF.

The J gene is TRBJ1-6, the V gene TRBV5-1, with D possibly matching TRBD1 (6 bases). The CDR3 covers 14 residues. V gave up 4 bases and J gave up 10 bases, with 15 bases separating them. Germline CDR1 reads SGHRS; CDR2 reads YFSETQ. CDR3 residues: CASSARDTESPLHF. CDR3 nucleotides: TGCGCCAGCAGCGCCCGGGACACCGAGTCACCCCTCCACTTT.

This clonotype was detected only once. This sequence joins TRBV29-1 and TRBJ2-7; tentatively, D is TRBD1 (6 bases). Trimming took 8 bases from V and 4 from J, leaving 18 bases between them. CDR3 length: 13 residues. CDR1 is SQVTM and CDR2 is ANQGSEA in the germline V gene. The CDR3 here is CSIGGAPRYEQYF. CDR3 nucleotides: TGCAGCATTGGGGGCGCACCGAGGTACGAGCAGTACTTC.

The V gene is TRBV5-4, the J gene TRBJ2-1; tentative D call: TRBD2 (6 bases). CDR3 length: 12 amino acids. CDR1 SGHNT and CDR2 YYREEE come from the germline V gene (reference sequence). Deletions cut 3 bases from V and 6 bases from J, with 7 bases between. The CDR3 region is CASSWRGNEQFF. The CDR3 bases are TGTGCCAGCAGCTGGAGGGGCAATGAGCAGTTCTTC.

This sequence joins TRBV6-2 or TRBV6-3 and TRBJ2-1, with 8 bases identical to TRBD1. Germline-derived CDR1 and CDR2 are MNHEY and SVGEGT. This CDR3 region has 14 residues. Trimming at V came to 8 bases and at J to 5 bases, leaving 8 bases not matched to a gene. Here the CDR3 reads CASAGTGEDNEQFF. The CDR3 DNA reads TGTGCCAGCGCTGGGACAGGCGAGGACAATGAGCAGTTCTTC.

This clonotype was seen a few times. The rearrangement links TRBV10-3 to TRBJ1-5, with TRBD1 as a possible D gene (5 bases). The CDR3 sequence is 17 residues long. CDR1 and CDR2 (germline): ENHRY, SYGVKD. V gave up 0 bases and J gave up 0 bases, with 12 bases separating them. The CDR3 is CAISESGGLDSNQPQHF. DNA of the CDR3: TGTGCCATCAGTGAGTCGGGGGGACTGGATAGCAATCAGCCCCAGCATTTT.

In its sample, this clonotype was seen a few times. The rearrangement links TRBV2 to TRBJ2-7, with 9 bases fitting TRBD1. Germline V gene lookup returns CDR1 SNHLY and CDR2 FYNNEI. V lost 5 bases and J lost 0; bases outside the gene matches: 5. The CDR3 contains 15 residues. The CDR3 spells CASSSRTGVSYEQYF. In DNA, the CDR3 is TGTGCCAGCAGTTCCCGGACAGGGGTCTCCTACGAGCAGTACTTC.

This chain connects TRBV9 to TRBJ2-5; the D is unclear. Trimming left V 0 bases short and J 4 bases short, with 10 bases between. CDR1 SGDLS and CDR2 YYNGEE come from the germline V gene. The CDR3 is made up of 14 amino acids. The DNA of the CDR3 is TGTGCCAGCAGCGTAGAGTTGGTAGGAGAGACCCAGTACTTC. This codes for CASSVELVGETQYF.

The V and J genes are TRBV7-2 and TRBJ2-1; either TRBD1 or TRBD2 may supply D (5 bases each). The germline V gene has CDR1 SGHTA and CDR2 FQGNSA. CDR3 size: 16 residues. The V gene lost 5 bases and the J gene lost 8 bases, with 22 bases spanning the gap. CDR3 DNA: TGTGCCAGCAGCCCCGACGAGGGGCGCAATCAGGATGAGCAGTTCTTC. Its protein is CASSPDEGRNQDEQFF.

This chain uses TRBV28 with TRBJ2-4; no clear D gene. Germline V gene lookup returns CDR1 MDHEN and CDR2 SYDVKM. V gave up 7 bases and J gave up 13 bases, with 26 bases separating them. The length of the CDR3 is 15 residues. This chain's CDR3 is CASTKSGPLQEAQYF. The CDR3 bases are TGTGCCAGCACCAAGTCCGGCCCCCTACAAGAGGCCCAGTACTTC.

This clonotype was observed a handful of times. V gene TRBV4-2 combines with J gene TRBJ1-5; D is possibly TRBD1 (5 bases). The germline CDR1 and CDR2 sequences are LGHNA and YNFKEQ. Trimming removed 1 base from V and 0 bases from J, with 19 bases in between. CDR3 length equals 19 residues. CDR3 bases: TGTGCCAGCAGCCAAGTGGCAGGGACGGGACGTTATAGCAATCAGCCCCAGCATTTT. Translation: CASSQVAGTGRYSNQPQHF.

CDR3 residues: CASSQRGRLSGYTF. DNA for the CDR3: TGTGCCAGCAGCCAAAGAGGGAGGTTGAGTGGCTACACCTTC. The chain couples TRBV3-1 to TRBJ1-2, with D hard to call. V lost 2 bases, J lost 7 bases, and 14 bases lay in between. The CDR3 has 14 amino acids. Germline V lookup: CDR1 LGHDT, CDR2 YNNKEL (reference sequence).

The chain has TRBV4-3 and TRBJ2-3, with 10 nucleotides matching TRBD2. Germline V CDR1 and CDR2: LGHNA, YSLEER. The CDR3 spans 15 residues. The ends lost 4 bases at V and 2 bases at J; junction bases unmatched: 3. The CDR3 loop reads CASSLSGGVTDTQYF. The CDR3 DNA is TGCGCCAGCAGCCTGAGCGGGGGGGTCACAGATACGCAGTATTTT.